The next 4 T cell receptor beta chains were all read from a single sample in a study of control samples from healthy donors and cancer patients. The assay was immunoSEQ multiplex PCR, and TCRdb's table has in-frame clones only and misses some. The table records about 80,000 clones, around 84% of them present only once. Sequencing input: PBMCs. The receptors shown here come from a man aged 55 to 70 with head and neck cancer.

This clone has a single count. The rearrangement joins TRBV5-8 to TRBJ2-4; the D gene is possibly TRBD2 (5 bases). V gave up 4 bases and J gave up 0 bases, with 11 bases separating them. CDR3 length: 15 amino acids. Germline V gene data show CDR1 as SGHTS and CDR2 as YDEGEE. The CDR3 here is CASSRGSLAKNIQYF. Here the CDR3 DNA reads TGTGCCAGCAGCCGAGGGAGTCTAGCCAAAAACATTCAGTACTTC.

The chain is built from TRBV29-1 and TRBJ1-1; D remains unclear. With 2 bases removed from V and 1 base from J, the gap between germline ends came to 14 bases. Per germline, CDR1 SQVTM and CDR2 ANQGSEA. The CDR3 runs to 15 residues. Here the CDR3 reads CSVESAVTRNTEAFF. The CDR3 DNA is TGCAGCGTTGAATCCGCGGTCACCAGGAACACTGAAGCTTTCTTT.

The rearrangement joins TRBV28 to TRBJ2-2; D may be TRBD2 (5 bases). The V gene's germline CDR1 is MDHEN and CDR2 SYDVKM. The CDR3 contains 19 residues. V shed 5 bases and J shed 1 base, with 23 bases lying between them. The DNA for the CDR3 is TGTGCCAGCAGTCCCACCCGGACCCGGCGGAGGCTGAACACCGGGGAGCTGTTTTTT. Protein product: CASSPTRTRRRLNTGELFF.

This chain connects TRBV18 to TRBJ1-5, with TRBD1 identical over 8 bases. The CDR3 has 15 amino acids. CDR1 and CDR2 (germline): KGHSH, LQKENI. Unmatched junction bases numbered 8, after V lost 3 bases and J lost 7 bases. The CDR3 here is CASSPDRVGRQPQHF. Here the CDR3 DNA reads TGTGCCAGCTCACCGGACAGGGTAGGGAGGCAGCCCCAGCATTTT.